The 8 T cell receptor beta chains below come from one sample, sequenced in a study of cytomegalovirus exposure and HLA in healthy donors. With 60 Vbeta and 13 Jbeta primers, the PCR was carried out. Clones were read by immunoSEQ multiplex PCR, and TCRdb kept only the in-frame ones, dropping some. Among under 150,000 clones listed, more than 75% were seen once. Sequencing was carried out using PBMCs. The receptor source for this set is a woman aged 40 to 50 in good health and CMV-seropositive.

J is TRBJ2-2 and V is TRBV5-1; a weak D match, TRBD1 (6 bases). The CDR3 runs 15 residues. In germline, CDR1 is SGHRS, CDR2 YFSETQ. Trimming shortened V by 5 bases and J by 6 bases, and 17 bases separated the two germline ends. CDR3 region: CASRPSGTLAGELFF. The CDR3 DNA follows: TGCGCCAGCAGGCCCTCCGGGACACTCGCCGGGGAGCTGTTTTTT. Full variable domain (outside the CDR3, taken from reference TRBV5-1 and TRBJ2-2): KAGVTQTPRYLIKTRGQQVTLSCSPISGHRSVSWYQQTPGQGLQFLFEYFSETQRNKGNFPGRFSGRQFSNSRSEMNVSTLELGDSALYLCASRPSGTLAGELFFGEGSRLTVL.

The chain links TRBV11-1 to TRBJ2-5; 14 bases line up with TRBD2. V was pared by 2 bases and J by 0 bases, with 8 bases of the junction left unmatched. The CDR3 sequence is 19 residues long. Germline CDR1 and CDR2: SGHAT and FQDESV (reference sequence). The CDR3 region is CASSLPRLAGGSHQETQYF. The CDR3 DNA sequence: TGTGCCAGCAGCTTACCAAGACTAGCGGGAGGGTCCCACCAAGAGACCCAGTACTTC.

This clone was seen only a few times. The rearrangement joins TRBV5-1 to TRBJ2-1; TRBD1 matches at 8 bases. Per germline, CDR1 SGHRS and CDR2 YFSETQ. V lost 3 bases to trimming and J lost 4 bases; unmatched junction nucleotides: 9. This CDR3 is 16 amino acids long. CDR3 sequence reads: CASSSTGVGLYNEQFF. For the CDR3, the DNA is TGCGCCAGCAGCTCGACAGGGGTTGGGTTGTACAATGAGCAGTTCTTC.

For the CDR3, the DNA is TGTGCCAGCAGGCGCTCGACAGGGATTAACACAGATACGCAGTATTTT. Protein product: CASRRSTGINTDTQYF. J is TRBJ2-3 and V is TRBV27, with 7 bases identical to TRBD1. CDR3 length equals 16 residues. J gave up 2 bases and V 6 bases, and 11 bases lay outside the gene matches. Germline CDR1 MNHEY, CDR2 SMNVEV (reference sequence).

The chain is built from TRBV27 and TRBJ2-2; a weak D match, TRBD2 (5 bases). Trimming pared 8 bases from V and 8 bases from J, leaving 24 bases between. Germline CDR1 is MNHEY and CDR2 is SMNVEV (reference sequence). CDR3 length equals 16 residues. CDR3 residues: CASPPRGPLVLGELFF. In DNA form, the CDR3 reads TGTGCCAGCCCCCCCCGGGGTCCCTTAGTTTTAGGGGAGCTGTTTTTT.

Details on this clone: At one boundary the junction diverges from the germline segment, which might be a read error. The chain links TRBV7-7 to TRBJ2-1; 11 bases are shared with TRBD2. This CDR3 is 16 amino acids long. CDR1 SSHAT and CDR2 FNYEAQ come from the germline V gene (reference sequence). CDR3: CASSLWPGGLAAEQFF. The DNA for the CDR3 is TGTGCTAGCAGCTTATGGCCTGGGGGACTAGCGGCAGAGCAGTTCTTC.

The J gene is TRBJ1-3, the V gene TRBV19; 8 nucleotides line up with TRBD1. With 5 bases clipped from V and 4 bases from J, the junction kept 7 bases outside the gene matches. Germline V lookup: CDR1 LNHDA, CDR2 SQIVND (reference sequence). The CDR3 sequence is 15 residues long. DNA for the CDR3: TGTGCCAGTAGTCCCTCGGACAGGGACGGAAACACCATATATTTT. It yields the protein CASSPSDRDGNTIYF.

The chain has TRBV6-1 and TRBJ2-7; TRBD1 might be the D (5 bases). V gave up 6 bases and J gave up 6 bases, with 15 bases separating them. Germline values: CDR1 MNHNS, CDR2 SASEGT. The CDR3 spans 13 residues. The CDR3 DNA reads as TGTGCCAGCAGGGTTATGGGGCTGGGCGAGCAGTACTTC. Protein product: CASRVMGLGEQYF.